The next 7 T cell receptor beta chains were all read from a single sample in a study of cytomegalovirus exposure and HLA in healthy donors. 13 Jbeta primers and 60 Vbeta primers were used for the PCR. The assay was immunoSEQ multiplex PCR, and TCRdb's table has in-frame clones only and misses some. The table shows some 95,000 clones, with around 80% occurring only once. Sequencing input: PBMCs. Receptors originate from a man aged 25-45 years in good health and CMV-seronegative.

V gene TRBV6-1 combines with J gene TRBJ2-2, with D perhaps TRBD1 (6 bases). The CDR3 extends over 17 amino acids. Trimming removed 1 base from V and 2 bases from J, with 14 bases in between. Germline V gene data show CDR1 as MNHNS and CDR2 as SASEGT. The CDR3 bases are TGTGCCAGCAGTGAAGACTGGGCAGGGGCTAACACCGGGGAGCTGTTTTTT. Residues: CASSEDWAGANTGELFF.

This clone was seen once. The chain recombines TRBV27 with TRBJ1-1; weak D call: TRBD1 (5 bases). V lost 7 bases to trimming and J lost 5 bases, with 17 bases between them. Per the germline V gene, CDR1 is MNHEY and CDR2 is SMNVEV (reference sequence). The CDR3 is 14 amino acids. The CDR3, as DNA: TGTGCCAGCACCCCCTGGGGGGGGGAAACTGAAGCTTTCTTT. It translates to CASTPWGGETEAFF.

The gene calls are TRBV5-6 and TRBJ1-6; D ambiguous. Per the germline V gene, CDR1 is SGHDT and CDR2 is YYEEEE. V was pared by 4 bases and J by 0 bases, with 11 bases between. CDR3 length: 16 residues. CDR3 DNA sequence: TGTGCCAGCAGCCCTCCCGTTCCCTCCTATAATTCACCCCTCCACTTT. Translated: CASSPPVPSYNSPLHF.

Here the CDR3 DNA reads TGTGCCAGCAGCTTGGGGGGGCAGCTCCTCTACGAGCAGTACTTC. Translation: CASSLGGQLLYEQYF. The chain couples TRBV5-4 to TRBJ2-7; D is possibly TRBD1 (6 bases). The CDR3 runs to 15 residues. The germline CDR1 and CDR2 sequences are SGHNT and YYREEE (reference sequence). Trimming left V 0 bases short and J 3 bases short, with 13 bases between.

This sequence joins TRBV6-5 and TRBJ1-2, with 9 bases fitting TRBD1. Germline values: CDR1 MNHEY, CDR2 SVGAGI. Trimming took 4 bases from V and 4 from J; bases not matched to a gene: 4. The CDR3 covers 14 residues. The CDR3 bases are TGTGCCAGCAGTTTGGACAGGGGCATCTATGGCTACACCTTC. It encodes CASSLDRGIYGYTF.

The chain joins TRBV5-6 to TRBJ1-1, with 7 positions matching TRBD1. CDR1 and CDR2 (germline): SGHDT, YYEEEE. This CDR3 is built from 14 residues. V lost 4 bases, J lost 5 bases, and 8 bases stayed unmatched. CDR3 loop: CASSPKQGSTEAFF. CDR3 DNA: TGTGCCAGCAGCCCGAAACAGGGGAGTACTGAAGCTTTCTTT.

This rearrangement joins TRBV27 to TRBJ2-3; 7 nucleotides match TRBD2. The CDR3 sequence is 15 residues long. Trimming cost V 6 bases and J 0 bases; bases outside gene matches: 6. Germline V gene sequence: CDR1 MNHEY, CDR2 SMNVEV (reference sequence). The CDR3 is CASSPRGVSTDTQYF. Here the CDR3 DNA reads TGTGCCAGCAGCCCCCGGGGGGTAAGCACAGATACGCAGTATTTT.